Below, one T cell receptor beta chain is given with its context. This specimen comes from a study of blood T cells in healthy people across ages. For the second PCR, which ran for about 6 to 11 cycles, a sample-barcoded 5' primer and a J-beta primer mix were used. TCRdb called the 5' RACE reads again in MiXCR, with one record for every CDR3 protein. The table has about 1.8 million distinct CDR3 sequences, roughly 49% seen once. This CDR3 region has 17 residues. Trimming at V came to 0 bases and at J to 2 bases, leaving 6 bases not matched to a gene. Per germline, CDR1 LGHNA and CDR2 YSLEER. Samples each had at least 5 micrograms of total RNA extracted.

The clonotype was recovered from a woman aged 40 to 50 in good health. This rearrangement joins TRBV4-3 to TRBJ2-1; 8 positions match TRBD1. Sequencing was done on a sample of blood. Written as DNA, the CDR3 is TGCGCCAGCAGCCAAGACCCGCCGGGACAGGCCTACAATGAGCAGTTCTTC. Its protein product is CASSQDPPGQAYNEQFF.